The 7 T cell receptor beta chains in this list originate from one sample, sequenced in a study of tumor and adjacent non-tumor tissue in lung cancer. This sample's RNA came from whole unsorted tissue. A modified ARM-PCR protocol with three rounds of nested PCR amplified TCRbeta. MiXCR, applied by TCRdb to the multiplex PCR reads, yields one record per CDR3 protein. This sample has over 110,000 distinct CDR3 sequences; around 61% occur once, and the top ten carry roughly 18%. The sequencing input was lung tumor tissue. Source of these receptors: a man in his 60s with small cell lung cancer.

Comments on this clonotype: A much larger clonotype is one base distant, so this may be a read error. V gene TRBV29-1 combines with J gene TRBJ2-1; D is unclear. Per germline, CDR1 SQVTM and CDR2 ANQGSEA. Trimming removed 8 bases from V and 8 bases from J, with 13 bases in between. CDR3 length: 11 residues. The CDR3, as DNA: TGCAGCACCCAAGTTAGGGATGAGCAGTTCTTC. Its translation is CSTQVRDEQFF.

Ten or more counts support this clonotype. The rearrangement joins TRBV5-4 to TRBJ2-3; TRBD2 matches 10 bases. CDR3 length: 16 amino acids. V lost 1 base and J lost 2; bases outside the gene matches: 4. The V gene's germline CDR1 is SGHNT and CDR2 YYREEE (reference sequence). DNA for the CDR3: TGTGCCAGCAGCTTGCTGGGACTAGCGATCACAGATACGCAGTATTTT. Translating gives CASSLLGLAITDTQYF.

In the case of this clonotype: The CDR3 does not end in the conserved phenylalanine or tryptophan, so this is likely a read error. DNA for the CDR3: TGTGCCAGCAGCCTATATTCCGCGCGCAATGAGCAGTTCATC. Amino acid sequence: CASSLYSARNEQFI. This chain links TRBV11-2 with TRBJ2-1; D gene unclear. CDR3 length equals 14 residues. Germline CDR1 SGHAT, CDR2 FQNNGV. V lost 5 bases to trimming and J lost 6 bases, with 14 bases between them.

As regards this clonotype: It is likely a read error, because the conserved phenylalanine at the end of the CDR3 is missing. The chain is built from TRBV20-1 and TRBJ1-5; 8 nucleotides align to TRBD1. The CDR3 runs to 13 residues. The germline V gene has CDR1 DFQATT and CDR2 SNEGSKA (reference sequence). Germline trimming cut 5 bases from V and 10 bases from J; bases unmatched to any gene: 10. In DNA, the CDR3 is TGCAGTGCTCCCTTGGGGACAGGAAGACCCCAGCATTAT. Translation: CSAPLGTGRPQHY.

In the case of this clonotype: A much larger clone sits a single nucleotide away, making a read error possible. The CDR3 reads CASSLDGISNQPQHF. The DNA of the CDR3 is TGTGCCAGCAGCTTAGACGGGATTAGCAATCAGCCCCAGCATTTT. The genes are TRBV11-2 and TRBJ1-5; D ambiguous. Germline V lookup: CDR1 SGHAT, CDR2 FQNNGV. V dropped 0 bases and J dropped 0 bases, with 6 bases sitting between them. CDR3 length: 15 residues.

This clonotype was seen many times. The V call is TRBV5-4, the J call TRBJ2-3; D not certain. Trimming cost V 0 bases and J 2 bases, with 4 bases left between them. CDR3 length: 13 residues. From germline, CDR1 is SGHNT and CDR2 YYREEE (reference sequence). CDR3 amino acids: CASSLDYTDTQYF. CDR3 nucleotides: TGTGCCAGCAGCTTGGACTACACAGATACGCAGTATTTT.

Concerning this clonotype itself: The junction differs from germline at one of its ends, possibly a read error. The genes are TRBV28 and TRBJ2-2; D ambiguous. Looked up from germline, CDR1 is MDHEN and CDR2 is SYDVKM. The CDR3 length is 12 residues. The CDR3 DNA reads as TGTACCAGCAGCCCCAACGCCGGGGAGCTGTTTTTT. Amino acids: CTSSPNAGELFF.